This TCR beta chain is from a study of a mutant IDH1 vaccine in newly diagnosed glioma. The wider study: Earlier treatment was radiotherapy, temozolomide, or both, with most getting both. Overall study findings and caveats: It seemed that pseudoprogression was not linked to changes in the top peripheral T cell clonotypes. A vaccine-induced immune response developed in about 93% of the patients.

Profiling relied on immunoSEQ multiplex PCR, and the TCRdb table lists in-frame clones only, not all of them. In the table there are around 33,000 clones, around 80% of which are singletons. Time point noted: baseline, week 1 (first vaccination visit). The treatment denotes: pre-vaccination baseline after standard-of-care therapy. This CDR3 has 14 residues. J lost 3 bases, V lost 4 bases, and 5 bases had no gene match. Germline V lookup: CDR1 SNHLY, CDR2 FYNNEI. The table lists this clone with a few counts. Its antigen is not identified. Sample: peripheral blood mononuclear cells (PBMCs), taken from a glioma patient treated with radiotherapy, temozolomide or both. The genes are TRBV2 and TRBJ2-7, with TRBD1 identical over 8 bases. The sequence was collected from a man in his fifties with glioma. Some clones in this sample may be carry-over from other donors' samples. The CDR3 DNA reads TGTGCCAGCAGTGTTGGACAGGGAGACTACGAGCAGTACTTC. Its protein is CASSVGQGDYEQYF. Looking up the rest from reference TRBV2 and TRBJ2-7 gives the full variable domain: EPEVTQTPSHQVTQMGQEVILRCVPISNHLYFYWYRQILGQKVEFLVSFYNNEISEKSEIFDDQFSVERPDGSNFTLKIRSTKLEDSAMYFCASSVGQGDYEQYFGPGTRLTVT.